This is a list of T cell receptor beta chains from one sample in a study of CD8 T cells in ankylosing spondylitis. MiXCR, applied by TCRdb to the 5' RACE reads, yields one record per CDR3 protein. Of fewer than 650,000 distinct CDR3 sequences detected, more than 9.5% appear once; the ten largest clones hold 6.5% to 7%. The sequenced sample was blood, either unsorted or a sorted T cell fraction (not recorded which). These receptors originate from a male donor with ankylosing spondylitis. Both conserved end residues are part of each CDR3. The order of the fields is J gene, clone size, D gene, V gene, CDR3 DNA, CDR3 protein. D genes are given only for firm matches. The size field is filled for only some rows; it gives once, few, many or a size class.

j_call: TRBJ2-1
clone_size: few
d_call: NA
v_call: TRBV25-1
cdr3_nt: TGTGCCAGCAGTGCTTTATCGGGTTTCTCGGATAATGAGCAGTTCTTC
cdr3_aa: CASSALSGFSDNEQFF

j_call: TRBJ2-3
clone_size: many
d_call: NA
v_call: TRBV24-1
cdr3_nt: TGTGCCACCAGGGCCTCGGGCACAGATACGCAGTATTTT
cdr3_aa: CATRASGTDTQYF

j_call: TRBJ2-7
clone_size: few
d_call: NA
v_call: TRBV29-1
cdr3_nt: TGCAGCGTTGAAGTTCAGGGATCTCACGAGCAGTACTTC
cdr3_aa: CSVEVQGSHEQYF

j_call: TRBJ2-5
clone_size: many
d_call: NA
v_call: TRBV29-1
cdr3_nt: TGCAGCGTTGGGACAGAGACCCAGTACTTC
cdr3_aa: CSVGTETQYF

j_call: TRBJ2-5
clone_size: few
d_call: TRBD2
v_call: TRBV20-1
cdr3_nt: TGCAGTGCCCGGGGAACTAGCGGGAGTATCGAGACCCAGTACTTC
cdr3_aa: CSARGTSGSIETQYF

j_call: TRBJ2-7
clone_size: NA
d_call: NA
v_call: TRBV29-1
cdr3_nt: TGCAGCGTTGCGTGGGATCAGGGCGGCGAGCAGTACTTC
cdr3_aa: CSVAWDQGGEQYF

j_call: TRBJ1-4
clone_size: many
d_call: NA
v_call: TRBV12-3/TRBV12-4
cdr3_nt: TGTGCCAGCAGTTTCCGACGGGGGGAAAAACTGTTTTTT
cdr3_aa: CASSFRRGEKLFF

j_call: TRBJ1-2
clone_size: NA
d_call: NA
v_call: TRBV5-5
cdr3_nt: TGTGCCAGCAGCAGGGACCTTTGGGGCTACACCTTC
cdr3_aa: CASSRDLWGYTF

j_call: TRBJ1-5
clone_size: few
d_call: NA
v_call: TRBV6-1
cdr3_nt: TGTGCCAGCAGCCCATACCCACAGGGCGGGAATCAGCCCCAGCATTTT
cdr3_aa: CASSPYPQGGNQPQHF

j_call: TRBJ2-1
clone_size: few
d_call: TRBD2
v_call: TRBV9
cdr3_nt: TGTGCCAGCAGCGCCGACGAAGCGGGAGGTTACAATGAGCAGTTCTTC
cdr3_aa: CASSADEAGGYNEQFF

j_call: TRBJ1-2
clone_size: NA
d_call: TRBD1
v_call: TRBV4-2
cdr3_nt: TGTGCCAGCAGCCGACGGGACAGGGGGCCCAGTGGCTACACCTTC
cdr3_aa: CASSRRDRGPSGYTF

j_call: TRBJ2-2
clone_size: NA
d_call: TRBD1
v_call: TRBV14
cdr3_nt: TGTGCCAGCAGCCAAGATATGGGGACAGTGAACACCGGGGAGCTGTTTTTT
cdr3_aa: CASSQDMGTVNTGELFF

j_call: TRBJ2-2
clone_size: few
d_call: NA
v_call: TRBV3-1
cdr3_nt: TGTGCCAGCAGCCAAGATAATCGCAGAAAGGAGTACACCGGGGAGCTGTTTTTT
cdr3_aa: CASSQDNRRKEYTGELFF

j_call: TRBJ1-5
clone_size: NA
d_call: NA
v_call: TRBV20-1
cdr3_nt: TGCAGTGCTAGAGCGGGGTCAATCTTCGATATCAGCAATCAGCCCCAGCATTTT
cdr3_aa: CSARAGSIFDISNQPQHF

j_call: TRBJ2-2
clone_size: many
d_call: NA
v_call: TRBV12-3/TRBV12-4
cdr3_nt: TGTGCCAGCAGTTTGCGGGGGCCCGGGGAGCTGTTTTTT
cdr3_aa: CASSLRGPGELFF

j_call: TRBJ2-6
clone_size: few
d_call: NA
v_call: TRBV9
cdr3_nt: TGTGCCAGCAGCGTAGGGTCGACAAGAGGGGCCAACGTCCTGACTTTC
cdr3_aa: CASSVGSTRGANVLTF

j_call: TRBJ2-5
clone_size: few
d_call: TRBD2
v_call: TRBV4-1
cdr3_nt: TGCGCCAGCAGCCAAGGGTTTGTTCAGCTAGCGGGAGTCCAAGAGACCCAGTACTTC
cdr3_aa: CASSQGFVQLAGVQETQYF

j_call: TRBJ2-2
clone_size: NA
d_call: NA
v_call: TRBV30
cdr3_nt: TGTGCCTGGACCCCGTGGGAGGCCGGGGAGCTGTTTTTT
cdr3_aa: CAWTPWEAGELFF

j_call: TRBJ1-2
clone_size: few
d_call: TRBD1
v_call: TRBV20-1
cdr3_nt: TGCAGTGCCCCCGCAGGGGGAGGCTACACCTTC
cdr3_aa: CSAPAGGGYTF

j_call: TRBJ2-4
clone_size: NA
d_call: NA
v_call: TRBV20-1
cdr3_nt: TGCAGTGCTAGAGGTCGTCCCTTACTCATTCAGTACTTC
cdr3_aa: CSARGRPLLIQYF

j_call: TRBJ1-2
clone_size: many
d_call: NA
v_call: TRBV12-3/TRBV12-4
cdr3_nt: TGTGCCAGCAGTTTGAGTTCGGGGTTGGACTATGGCTACACCTTC
cdr3_aa: CASSLSSGLDYGYTF

j_call: TRBJ1-2
clone_size: NA
d_call: NA
v_call: TRBV7-9
cdr3_nt: TGTGCCAGCAGTTCTCCTACCACAGGCTACTATGGCTACACCTTC
cdr3_aa: CASSSPTTGYYGYTF

j_call: TRBJ2-3
clone_size: few
d_call: TRBD1
v_call: TRBV5-1
cdr3_nt: TGCGCCACGAGAACAGGGGGCGTTGAGTCTTTCCCAGATACGCAGTATTTT
cdr3_aa: CATRTGGVESFPDTQYF

j_call: TRBJ1-5
clone_size: NA
d_call: NA
v_call: TRBV12-3/TRBV12-4
cdr3_nt: TGTGCCAGCAGCTTTTCCCCGGGCCTTAGCAATCAGCCCCAGCATTTT
cdr3_aa: CASSFSPGLSNQPQHF

j_call: TRBJ2-7
clone_size: NA
d_call: TRBD2
v_call: TRBV29-1
cdr3_nt: TGCAGCGTGGGGGGGGTCAAAGGTAGAATCGAGCAGTACTTC
cdr3_aa: CSVGGVKGRIEQYF

j_call: TRBJ2-3
clone_size: NA
d_call: NA
v_call: TRBV18
cdr3_nt: TGTGCCAGCTCACGATCCTCGGGGACAGATACGCAGTATTTT
cdr3_aa: CASSRSSGTDTQYF

j_call: TRBJ2-2
clone_size: NA
d_call: TRBD1
v_call: TRBV27
cdr3_nt: TGTGCCAGCAGTTCGCCGGGACAGGGGCCCGGGGAGCTGTTTTTT
cdr3_aa: CASSSPGQGPGELFF

j_call: TRBJ2-3
clone_size: few
d_call: TRBD1
v_call: TRBV28
cdr3_nt: TGTGCCAGCAATATATTGACAGGGGGCAGGACAGATACGCAGTATTTT
cdr3_aa: CASNILTGGRTDTQYF

j_call: TRBJ1-5
clone_size: NA
d_call: TRBD1
v_call: TRBV6-1
cdr3_nt: TGTGCCAGCAGTGAACGGGACAGGGGGATTGTGCCCCAGCATTTT
cdr3_aa: CASSERDRGIVPQHF

j_call: TRBJ2-7
clone_size: many
d_call: TRBD2
v_call: TRBV6-1
cdr3_nt: TGTGCCAGCAGGACTAGCGGGACCTACGAGCAGTACTTC
cdr3_aa: CASRTSGTYEQYF

j_call: TRBJ1-5
clone_size: NA
d_call: TRBD1
v_call: TRBV19
cdr3_nt: TGTGCCAGTAGTATTAGGGGACAGCAAAATCAGCCCCAGCATTTT
cdr3_aa: CASSIRGQQNQPQHF

j_call: TRBJ1-1
clone_size: many
d_call: NA
v_call: TRBV24-1
cdr3_nt: TGTGCCACCAGTGATCCCCGAACAGGGAACACTGAAGCTTTCTTT
cdr3_aa: CATSDPRTGNTEAFF

j_call: TRBJ1-5
clone_size: few
d_call: NA
v_call: TRBV6-1
cdr3_nt: TGTGCCAGCAGGACGCGGGGGGGAGTTGGTCAGCCCCAGCATTTT
cdr3_aa: CASRTRGGVGQPQHF